The rows below give T cell receptor beta chains drawn from one sample of a study of T-cell memory formation after mild COVID-19. In TCRdb, the 5' RACE reads were re-called with MiXCR into one record per CDR3 protein. The repertoire holds tens of thousands of distinct CDR3 sequences, with about 13% as singletons. The sequencing input was PBMCs or a T cell subset sorted from them (not recorded which). The receptors were sampled from an adult woman who had mild COVID-19 (a few samples of this study predate the infection). Cell type and time point are not known. The CDR3 runs from the conserved cysteine through the conserved F or W. Fields, in order: V gene, D gene, J gene, clone size, CDR3 DNA, CDR3 protein. A D gene is named only where the DNA matches it firmly. Clone sizes are given selectively: once, few, many, or a class where the clone is expanded.

V gene: TRBV3-1
D gene: .
J gene: TRBJ1-1
clone size: .
CDR3 DNA: TGTGCCAGCAGCCAAGGGGGGCAGGGACGGACTGAAGCTTTCTTT
CDR3 protein: CASSQGGQGRTEAFF

V gene: TRBV27
D gene: TRBD2
J gene: TRBJ2-7
clone size: .
CDR3 DNA: TGTGCCAGCAGAGTCTTTAGCGGGGCTTACTACGAGCAGTACTTC
CDR3 protein: CASRVFSGAYYEQYF

V gene: TRBV5-1
D gene: .
J gene: TRBJ2-7
clone size: few
CDR3 DNA: TGCGCCAGCAGCTTGGGTCCGGGTGAGGGATACGAGCAGTACTTC
CDR3 protein: CASSLGPGEGYEQYF

V gene: TRBV24-1
D gene: .
J gene: TRBJ2-7
clone size: .
CDR3 DNA: TGTGCCACCAGTAAGAGGGGTAATTACGAGCAGTACTTC
CDR3 protein: CATSKRGNYEQYF

V gene: TRBV5-1
D gene: TRBD1
J gene: TRBJ1-1
clone size: many
CDR3 DNA: TGCGCCAGCAGCTTGGAGCCACAGGGGGCGCGTGGCACTGAAGCTTTCTTT
CDR3 protein: CASSLEPQGARGTEAFF

V gene: TRBV12-3/TRBV12-4
D gene: TRBD2
J gene: TRBJ2-5
clone size: many
CDR3 DNA: TGTGCCAGCAGGATCAGCGGGGTAGTAGAGACCCAGTACTTC
CDR3 protein: CASRISGVVETQYF

V gene: TRBV24-1
D gene: .
J gene: TRBJ2-2
clone size: .
CDR3 DNA: TGTGCCACCAGTGATGGCTCCCCGAACACCGGGGAGCTGTTTTTT
CDR3 protein: CATSDGSPNTGELFF

V gene: TRBV7-9
D gene: TRBD1
J gene: TRBJ2-3
clone size: few
CDR3 DNA: TGTGCCAGCAGCTTACAGCAGTTGACAGGGGTTACAGATACGCAGTATTTT
CDR3 protein: CASSLQQLTGVTDTQYF

V gene: TRBV3-1
D gene: .
J gene: TRBJ2-3
clone size: few
CDR3 DNA: TGTGCCAGCAGCCAAGCCCTCGTCGATGATACGCAGTATTTT
CDR3 protein: CASSQALVDDTQYF

V gene: TRBV3-1
D gene: TRBD1
J gene: TRBJ2-3
clone size: .
CDR3 DNA: TGTGCCAGCAGCCAAGTGGCCAGGGGGCTAGATACGCAGTATTTT
CDR3 protein: CASSQVARGLDTQYF

V gene: TRBV23-1
D gene: .
J gene: TRBJ2-3
clone size: .
CDR3 DNA: TGCGCCAGCAGTAAACGGGATTACACAGATACGCAGTATTTT
CDR3 protein: CASSKRDYTDTQYF

V gene: TRBV7-9
D gene: TRBD1
J gene: TRBJ1-2
clone size: few
CDR3 DNA: TGTGCCAGCAGCTTTACCGGGACAGGGAAGGGCGGCTACACCTTC
CDR3 protein: CASSFTGTGKGGYTF

V gene: TRBV24-1
D gene: .
J gene: TRBJ1-1
clone size: few
CDR3 DNA: TGTGCCACCAGTGATTCCCCACAGGGAGGGAACACTGAAGCTTTCTTT
CDR3 protein: CATSDSPQGGNTEAFF

V gene: TRBV2
D gene: .
J gene: TRBJ1-4
clone size: .
CDR3 DNA: TGTGCCAGCAGTGAGGAAGGGGCAACTAATGAAAAACTGTTTTTT
CDR3 protein: CASSEEGATNEKLFF

V gene: TRBV12-3/TRBV12-4
D gene: TRBD2
J gene: TRBJ2-7
clone size: .
CDR3 DNA: TGTGCCAGCAGTTTGGCGGGAGGGCCTCTCGAGCAGTACTTC
CDR3 protein: CASSLAGGPLEQYF

V gene: TRBV5-1
D gene: .
J gene: TRBJ2-1
clone size: .
CDR3 DNA: TGCGCCAGCAGCTTGGCCGGGACCCCCAATGAGCAGTTCTTC
CDR3 protein: CASSLAGTPNEQFF

V gene: TRBV7-6
D gene: TRBD2
J gene: TRBJ2-2
clone size: .
CDR3 DNA: TGTGCCAGCAGCTTAGGGACTAGCGGGGGGATCGCGGAGCTGTTTTTT
CDR3 protein: CASSLGTSGGIAELFF

V gene: TRBV27
D gene: .
J gene: TRBJ2-7
clone size: .
CDR3 DNA: TGTGCCAGCAGTTTAGATTGGACTACCCGTGCCTACGAGCAGTACTTC
CDR3 protein: CASSLDWTTRAYEQYF

V gene: TRBV12-3/TRBV12-4
D gene: TRBD2
J gene: TRBJ2-1
clone size: .
CDR3 DNA: TGTGCCAGCAGTTTCACTCTAGCGGTATACAATGAGCAGTTCTTC
CDR3 protein: CASSFTLAVYNEQFF

V gene: TRBV7-9
D gene: .
J gene: TRBJ2-3
clone size: many
CDR3 DNA: TGTGCCAGCAGCCTAAGAGATACGCAGTATTTT
CDR3 protein: CASSLRDTQYF

V gene: TRBV24-1
D gene: TRBD1
J gene: TRBJ2-3
clone size: .
CDR3 DNA: TGTGCCACCAATGGACAGGGGCCCACAGATACGCAGTATTTT
CDR3 protein: CATNGQGPTDTQYF

V gene: TRBV12-3/TRBV12-4
D gene: TRBD1
J gene: TRBJ1-3
clone size: .
CDR3 DNA: TGTGCCAGCAGTTTATGGGGGACAGCGGTCACGAGCTCTGGAAACACCATATATTTT
CDR3 protein: CASSLWGTAVTSSGNTIYF

V gene: TRBV6-2/TRBV6-3
D gene: TRBD2
J gene: TRBJ2-7
clone size: few
CDR3 DNA: TGTGCCAGCAGTTCGGGACTAGCGGGAGGGCCGGGCGAGCAGTACTTC
CDR3 protein: CASSSGLAGGPGEQYF

V gene: TRBV7-9
D gene: TRBD1
J gene: TRBJ2-2
clone size: .
CDR3 DNA: TGTGCCAGCAGCTCTACGGACAGGGGGCAGCTTTACACCGGGGAGCTGTTTTTT
CDR3 protein: CASSSTDRGQLYTGELFF

V gene: TRBV20-1
D gene: .
J gene: TRBJ1-6
clone size: many
CDR3 DNA: TGCAGTGCTAGCGAGGGAGGTGTTTCACCCCTCCACTTT
CDR3 protein: CSASEGGVSPLHF

V gene: TRBV6-1
D gene: TRBD1
J gene: TRBJ2-3
clone size: few
CDR3 DNA: TGTGCCAGCGGCGGGACAGGACTTTACACAGATACGCAGTATTTT
CDR3 protein: CASGGTGLYTDTQYF

V gene: TRBV7-8
D gene: .
J gene: TRBJ2-3
clone size: .
CDR3 DNA: TGTGCCAGCACCCCACAGAGTTTTCTCGTCAGCACAGATACGCAGTATTTT
CDR3 protein: CASTPQSFLVSTDTQYF

V gene: TRBV6-2/TRBV6-3
D gene: TRBD2
J gene: TRBJ2-7
clone size: .
CDR3 DNA: TGTGCCAGCGGGGGGGGGGATTCCTACGAGCAGTACTTC
CDR3 protein: CASGGGDSYEQYF

V gene: TRBV11-2
D gene: TRBD2
J gene: TRBJ2-1
clone size: few
CDR3 DNA: TGTGCCAGCAGCATAGGGGTAGCGGGAGGAGATGAGCAGTTCTTC
CDR3 protein: CASSIGVAGGDEQFF

V gene: TRBV18
D gene: .
J gene: TRBJ1-1
clone size: .
CDR3 DNA: TGTGCCAGCTCAGATACGGGACAGAACACTGAAGCTTTCTTT
CDR3 protein: CASSDTGQNTEAFF

V gene: TRBV29-1
D gene: .
J gene: TRBJ2-7
clone size: .
CDR3 DNA: TGCAGCGTTGAAGGACAGCGCTCCTACGAGCATTACTTC
CDR3 protein: CSVEGQRSYEHYF

V gene: TRBV6-1
D gene: TRBD1
J gene: TRBJ2-1
clone size: once
CDR3 DNA: TGTGCCAGCAGTTCAGACAGGGGTATAGGTAGTGAGCAGTTCTTC
CDR3 protein: CASSSDRGIGSEQFF

V gene: TRBV10-3
D gene: TRBD2
J gene: TRBJ2-2
clone size: few
CDR3 DNA: TGTGCCATCAGTGCCCTAGCGGGGGCCGCGAACACCGGGGAGCTGTTTTTT
CDR3 protein: CAISALAGAANTGELFF

V gene: TRBV20-1
D gene: .
J gene: TRBJ1-2
clone size: .
CDR3 DNA: TGCAGTGCTAGACAGGTCCGCTATGGCTACACCTTC
CDR3 protein: CSARQVRYGYTF

V gene: TRBV6-5
D gene: TRBD2
J gene: TRBJ2-7
clone size: .
CDR3 DNA: TGTGCCAGCAGTGCCGGGGTAGCGGGGGGGCGCGAGCAGTACTTC
CDR3 protein: CASSAGVAGGREQYF

V gene: TRBV7-2
D gene: TRBD1
J gene: TRBJ2-7
clone size: many
CDR3 DNA: TGTGCCAGCAGCTTAGACACCGGGACAGGGACCCACGAGCAGTACTTC
CDR3 protein: CASSLDTGTGTHEQYF

V gene: TRBV6-5
D gene: TRBD2
J gene: TRBJ2-3
clone size: .
CDR3 DNA: TGTGCCAGCAAGACTAGCGGGGTCACAGATACGCAGTATTTT
CDR3 protein: CASKTSGVTDTQYF

V gene: TRBV20-1
D gene: .
J gene: TRBJ1-2
clone size: few
CDR3 DNA: TGCAGTGCTAGAGATCGGGGGAACTATGGCTACACCTTC
CDR3 protein: CSARDRGNYGYTF

V gene: TRBV19
D gene: .
J gene: TRBJ1-5
clone size: few
CDR3 DNA: TGTGCCAGTAGTGCCCCACAGGGTAGGGGTCAGCCCCAGCATTTT
CDR3 protein: CASSAPQGRGQPQHF

V gene: TRBV7-6
D gene: TRBD1
J gene: TRBJ2-5
clone size: .
CDR3 DNA: TGTGCCAGCACCCGACAGGGAAAAGAGACCCAGTACTTC
CDR3 protein: CASTRQGKETQYF

V gene: TRBV7-9
D gene: TRBD1
J gene: TRBJ1-5
clone size: few
CDR3 DNA: TGTGCCAGCAGCTACGGACAGGGCAATCAGCCCCAGCATTTT
CDR3 protein: CASSYGQGNQPQHF

V gene: TRBV29-1
D gene: TRBD2
J gene: TRBJ2-7
clone size: .
CDR3 DNA: TGCAGCGTTGAAACTAGCGGGGGCAGCTACGAGCAGTACTTC
CDR3 protein: CSVETSGGSYEQYF

V gene: TRBV4-3
D gene: .
J gene: TRBJ2-7
clone size: few
CDR3 DNA: TGCGCCAGCAGCCAGAAGACCCTCTCCCCTCTCTACGAGCAGTACTTC
CDR3 protein: CASSQKTLSPLYEQYF

V gene: TRBV7-2
D gene: .
J gene: TRBJ1-2
clone size: .
CDR3 DNA: TGTGCCAGCAGCTTCGATGGTACGAATAACTATGGCTACACCTTC
CDR3 protein: CASSFDGTNNYGYTF

V gene: TRBV12-3/TRBV12-4
D gene: .
J gene: TRBJ2-7
clone size: few
CDR3 DNA: TGTGCCAGCAGTCTCCCGGGCTACGAGCAGTACTTC
CDR3 protein: CASSLPGYEQYF

V gene: TRBV5-1
D gene: TRBD2
J gene: TRBJ2-3
clone size: .
CDR3 DNA: TGCGCCAGCAGCTTTGGGGAGGGGAGGAGTCCAGATACGCAGTATTTT
CDR3 protein: CASSFGEGRSPDTQYF

V gene: TRBV9
D gene: .
J gene: TRBJ2-1
clone size: .
CDR3 DNA: TGTGCCAGCAGCGCCCAGACCGGGACCCCGGCAAATGAGCAGTTCTTC
CDR3 protein: CASSAQTGTPANEQFF

V gene: TRBV7-8
D gene: .
J gene: TRBJ1-1
clone size: few
CDR3 DNA: TGTGCCAGCAGCTTCTCGGGGTCGATGAACACTGAAGCTTTCTTT
CDR3 protein: CASSFSGSMNTEAFF

V gene: TRBV20-1
D gene: TRBD1
J gene: TRBJ2-7
clone size: .
CDR3 DNA: TGCAGTGCTAGAGATGGGGACAGGGAGATCCACGAGCAGTACTTC
CDR3 protein: CSARDGDREIHEQYF

V gene: TRBV11-3
D gene: TRBD1
J gene: TRBJ2-7
clone size: .
CDR3 DNA: TGTGCCAGCAGCACACGACAGGGGAGGTCCTACGAGCAGTACTTC
CDR3 protein: CASSTRQGRSYEQYF

V gene: TRBV6-4
D gene: TRBD1
J gene: TRBJ1-5
clone size: few
CDR3 DNA: TGTGCCAGCAGTTCTACCTGGAAGACAGGGCTCAATCAGCCCCAGCATTTT
CDR3 protein: CASSSTWKTGLNQPQHF

V gene: TRBV5-1
D gene: .
J gene: TRBJ1-2
clone size: few
CDR3 DNA: TGCGCCAGCAGTCTGCAGAATCACTATGGCTACACCTTC
CDR3 protein: CASSLQNHYGYTF

V gene: TRBV5-5
D gene: TRBD1
J gene: TRBJ1-2
clone size: few
CDR3 DNA: TGTGCCAGCAGCTTGACAGGGGTCGGCTACACCTTC
CDR3 protein: CASSLTGVGYTF